This TCR beta chain was obtained from a study of blood T cell repertoires in COVID-19. Study context: Material from acute and convalescent COVID-19 was sourced from the United States, Italy and Spain. PBMCs, B-cell-depleted T cells, or T cells provided the cDNA or gDNA that made up the material.

Authors' analysis steps: It was from reference gene primer amplification that nucleated cell counts were estimated. Assay used: immunoSEQ multiplex PCR; TCRdb lists only in-frame clones, some missing. That table is the source of V, J and clone size, and D and trimming were worked out from the DNA. The sample comprises approximately 76,000 clones, around 80% of which are singletons, and 39% rests with the top ten. Per the germline V gene, CDR1 is MDHEN and CDR2 is SYDVKM. The CDR3 loop spans 15 amino acids. Between the trimmed V and J ends, which lost 1 base and 1 base, there was a span of 10 bases. This clonotype was obtained from an elderly man with active or convalescent COVID-19. This chain uses TRBV28 with TRBJ2-5; D is perhaps TRBD1 (6 bases). Sequencing was done on a sample of peripheral blood. The CDR3: CASSLFWDTQETQYF. In nucleotides, the CDR3 is TGTGCCAGCAGTTTATTTTGGGACACCCAAGAGACCCAGTACTTC.